These 17 T cell receptor beta chains were all obtained from the same sample, sequenced in a study of cytomegalovirus exposure and HLA in healthy donors. PCR was performed using 60 Vbeta and 13 Jbeta primers. The method was immunoSEQ multiplex PCR; TCRdb's version includes in-frame clones alone and lacks a portion of them. Of over 70,000 clones listed, 77% were seen once; the top ten hold 3% to 4.5%. The sequencing sample was made of PBMCs. These receptors originate from a man younger than 40 in good health and CMV-seronegative.

V gene TRBV9 combines with J gene TRBJ2-1; D possibly corresponds to TRBD1 (6 bases). This CDR3 has 16 residues. Trimming removed 0 bases from V and 6 bases from J, with 16 bases in between. Germline V CDR1 and CDR2: SGDLS, YYNGEE. Here the CDR3 DNA reads TGTGCCAGCAGCGTAGGGGGTGGGGGCTGGCTCAATGAGCAGTTCTTC. Amino acids: CASSVGGGGWLNEQFF.

The chain employs TRBV7-9 and TRBJ2-3, with D perhaps TRBD2 (5 bases). Trimming removed 4 bases at V and 2 bases at J, with 10 bases between. The germline V gene has CDR1 SEHNR and CDR2 FQNEAQ (reference sequence). The CDR3 contains 14 residues. The CDR3 nucleotides read TGTGCCAGCAGCTGGCGAGCGGTCACAGATACGCAGTATTTT. It codes for CASSWRAVTDTQYF. The variable domain in full, completed from reference TRBV7-9 and TRBJ2-3, reads DTGVSQNPRHKITKRGQNVTFRCDPISEHNRLYWYRQTLGQGPEFLTYFQNEAQLEKSRLLSDRFSAERPKGSFSTLEIQRTEQGDSAMYLCASSWRAVTDTQYFGPGTRLTVL.

This chain connects TRBV10-3 to TRBJ2-2; TRBD2 agrees at 9 bases. Germline V CDR1 and CDR2: ENHRY, SYGVKD. The CDR3 runs to 16 residues. V dropped 4 bases and J dropped 5; count of bases not matched to a gene: 8. The CDR3 is CAISATAGGPTGELFF. The CDR3 DNA follows: TGTGCCATCAGTGCGACGGCGGGAGGGCCTACCGGGGAGCTGTTTTTT.

The chain couples TRBV15 to TRBJ1-5, with D unclear. The ends were cut back, 8 bases at V and 6 bases at J, with 20 bases in the middle. Germline assignment: CDR1 LNHNV and CDR2 YYDKDF (reference sequence). CDR3 length: 15 residues. The CDR3: CATAEPAGSGQPQHF. The CDR3, as DNA: TGTGCCACCGCAGAGCCGGCGGGGTCTGGTCAGCCCCAGCATTTT.

Concerning this clone itself: Distinct nucleotide sequences in the sample also encode this CDR3. This chain uses TRBV21-1 with TRBJ1-4; whether TRBD1, the table's D call, matches the DNA was not checked. TRBV21-1 is classified as a pseudogene. CDR3 size: 15 residues. CDR3 coding DNA: TGTGCCAGCAGCACCTTACAGGGGGCGATTGAAAAACTGTTTTTT. It encodes CASSTLQGAIEKLFF.

The rearrangement links TRBV28 to TRBJ1-4, with a possible D match to TRBD1 (6 bases). The V end was cut by 5 bases, the J end by 10 bases, with 20 bases between. Germline V gene data show CDR1 as MDHEN and CDR2 as SYDVKM. CDR3 size: 15 residues. The CDR3 is CASSDTGIGLGKLFF. The CDR3 DNA follows: TGTGCCAGCAGTGACACAGGGATTGGTTTAGGAAAACTGTTTTTT.

This chain connects TRBV19 to TRBJ2-3; 8 bases are shared with TRBD2. Germline V gives CDR1 LNHDA, CDR2 SQIVND (reference sequence). This CDR3 comprises 16 residues. Unmatched junction bases numbered 6, after V lost 1 base and J lost 3 bases. CDR3 region: CASSIVGGGPTDTQYF. As DNA, the CDR3 is TGTGCCAGTAGTATAGTTGGCGGGGGGCCAACAGATACGCAGTATTTT.

This rearrangement joins TRBV28 to TRBJ2-3; TRBD2 agrees at 8 bases. CDR1 and CDR2 (germline): MDHEN, SYDVKM. The CDR3 consists of 15 residues. The J segment lost 5 bases and the V segment lost 3 bases, leaving 7 bases of the junction unmatched. This CDR3 is CASSFTGGLIDTQYF. The CDR3 DNA follows: TGTGCCAGCAGTTTTACGGGGGGGCTTATAGATACGCAGTATTTT.

V is TRBV9 and J is TRBJ1-4; D is unclear. V lost 1 base to trimming and J lost 7 bases, with 11 bases between them. Germline V lookup: CDR1 SGDLS, CDR2 YYNGEE. The CDR3 is made up of 14 amino acids. The CDR3 region has the DNA TGTGCCAGCAGCGTAAATACAGTGGCTGAAAAACTGTTTTTT. This encodes CASSVNTVAEKLFF.

The chain combines TRBV9 with TRBJ1-1; TRBD1 agrees at 7 bases. The V segment lost 1 base and the J segment 1 base; nucleotides outside the gene matches: 13. CDR3 length: 18 amino acids. Per germline, CDR1 SGDLS and CDR2 YYNGEE. CDR3 region: CASSVNIGTAFRNTEAFF. In DNA, the CDR3 is TGTGCCAGCAGCGTAAACATCGGGACAGCATTTCGGAACACTGAAGCTTTCTTT. Combining the CDR3 with reference TRBV9 and TRBJ1-1 gives the whole variable domain DSGVTQTPKHLITATGQRVTLRCSPRSGDLSVYWYQQSLDQGLQFLIQYYNGEERAKGNILERFSAQQFPDLHSELNLSSLELGDSALYFCASSVNIGTAFRNTEAFFGQGTRLTVV.

This clone has just one count. The chain carries TRBV10-1 and TRBJ2-5, with 8 bases that match TRBD1. Gene TRBJ2-7 matches the end of the DNA better, so the J call may be wrong. The CDR3 has 15 residues. In germline, CDR1 is WNHNN, CDR2 SYGVQD (reference sequence). The CDR3 DNA reads as TGCGCCAGCAGTGGCCCCGGACAGGGAGCTTACGAGCAGTACTTC. Translated: CASSGPGQGAYEQYF.

V is TRBV4-1 and J is TRBJ1-2, with 7 bases identical to TRBD1. The CDR3 totals 16 residues. Germline loops: CDR1 MGHRA, CDR2 YSYEKL. V trimming: 4 bases; J trimming: 0 bases; junction bases outside the gene matches: 8. CDR3: CASSPTDREANYGYTF. CDR3 DNA: TGCGCCAGCAGCCCGACAGACAGGGAAGCTAACTATGGCTACACCTTC.

The chain combines TRBV30 with TRBJ1-1; a weak D match, TRBD1 (6 bases). This CDR3 has 13 amino acids. CDR1 and CDR2 from the germline V gene are GTSNPN and SVGIG (reference sequence). V dropped 5 bases and J dropped 1 base, with 11 bases sitting between them. CDR3 sequence reads: CAWAGQTNTEAFF. The CDR3 bases are TGTGCCTGGGCCGGACAGACGAACACTGAAGCTTTCTTT.

In this sample, this clone turned up a few times. The chain recombines TRBV7-7 with TRBJ2-5, with 7 bases matching TRBD1. Looked up from germline, CDR1 is SSHAT and CDR2 is FNYEAQ (reference sequence). This CDR3 region has 16 residues. J lost 2 bases, V lost 2 bases, and 8 bases had no gene match. The CDR3 here is CASSLSSWGQQETQYF. Written as DNA, the CDR3 is TGTGCCAGCAGCTTATCCAGTTGGGGACAGCAAGAGACCCAGTACTTC.

With regard to this clone: Different DNA sequences within this sample yield the same CDR3. This chain links TRBV19 with TRBJ1-1; TRBD1 matches 8 bases. CDR1 is LNHDA and CDR2 is SQIVND in the germline V gene (reference sequence). The CDR3 has 14 amino acids. The V segment lost 4 bases and the J segment 8 bases; nucleotides outside the gene matches: 9. In DNA form, the CDR3 reads TGTGCCAGTAGTACCGGGACAGGTCCAACCGAAGCTTTCTTT. Its protein is CASSTGTGPTEAFF.

The chain employs TRBV9 and TRBJ2-7; TRBD2 aligns across 8 bases. The germline V gene encodes CDR1 SGDLS and CDR2 YYNGEE. CDR3 length: 15 residues. Trimming at V came to 4 bases and at J to 4 bases, leaving 10 bases not matched to a gene. This chain's CDR3 is CASSTFASGPYEQYF. CDR3 in DNA: TGTGCCAGCAGCACCTTCGCTAGCGGGCCTTACGAGCAGTACTTC. Filled out from reference TRBV9 and TRBJ2-7, the complete variable domain reads DSGVTQTPKHLITATGQRVTLRCSPRSGDLSVYWYQQSLDQGLQFLIQYYNGEERAKGNILERFSAQQFPDLHSELNLSSLELGDSALYFCASSTFASGPYEQYFGPGTRLTVT.

The chain is built from TRBV5-5 and TRBJ1-2, with 7 bases that match TRBD1. V trimming: 0 bases; J trimming: 4 bases; junction bases outside the gene matches: 12. Germline CDR1 and CDR2: SGHKS and YYEKEE (reference sequence). The CDR3 is 17 residues long. CDR3 loop: CASSLDPWGQTTYGYTF. The CDR3 coding sequence is TGTGCCAGCAGCTTGGACCCTTGGGGACAGACGACCTATGGCTACACCTTC. Looking up the rest from reference TRBV5-5 and TRBJ1-2 gives the full variable domain: DAGVTQSPTHLIKTRGQQVTLRCSPISGHKSVSWYQQVLGQGPQFIFQYYEKEERGRGNFPDRFSARQFPNYSSELNVNALLLGDSALYLCASSLDPWGQTTYGYTFGSGTRLTVV.